Included here is one T cell receptor beta chain sequence, with context. Its specificity is not known. The data stem from a study of OX40 agonist ivuxolimab in advanced cancers. Study background: Ivuxolimab is an agonistic anti-OX40 (CD134) antibody, and patients were treated with it. Study-wide results and limits: No determination was made of the antigen specificity of the expanded peripheral T cells. CD4+ and CD8+ T cells in blood underwent clonal expansion by week 6 at 0.1 to 3.0 mg/kg.

Trimming shortened V by 3 bases and J by 2 bases, and 10 bases separated the two germline ends. CDR3 length equals 14 residues. Germline CDR1 reads SNHLY; CDR2 reads FYNNEI. Here immunoSEQ multiplex PCR was the method, and the copy in TCRdb shows in-frame clones only, minus some. The sample holds roughly 65,000 clones; approximately 86% are singletons and the top ten take about 3.7%. This receptor was taken from an adult with an advanced solid tumor such as melanoma, head and neck, liver or kidney cancer. Sequences were derived from CD4+ or CD8+ T cells sorted from blood, sampled in a trial of the OX40 agonist ivuxolimab. V is TRBV2 and J is TRBJ1-2; tentative D call: TRBD1 (6 bases). CDR3: CASSEQGQNYGYTF. The CDR3, as DNA: TGTGCCAGCAGTGAGCAGGGGCAGAACTATGGCTACACCTTC. Based on the CDR3 plus reference TRBV2 and TRBJ1-2, the full variable domain is EPEVTQTPSHQVTQMGQEVILRCVPISNHLYFYWYRQILGQKVEFLVSFYNNEISEKSEIFDDQFSVERPDGSNFTLKIRSTKLEDSAMYFCASSEQGQNYGYTFGSGTRLTVV.